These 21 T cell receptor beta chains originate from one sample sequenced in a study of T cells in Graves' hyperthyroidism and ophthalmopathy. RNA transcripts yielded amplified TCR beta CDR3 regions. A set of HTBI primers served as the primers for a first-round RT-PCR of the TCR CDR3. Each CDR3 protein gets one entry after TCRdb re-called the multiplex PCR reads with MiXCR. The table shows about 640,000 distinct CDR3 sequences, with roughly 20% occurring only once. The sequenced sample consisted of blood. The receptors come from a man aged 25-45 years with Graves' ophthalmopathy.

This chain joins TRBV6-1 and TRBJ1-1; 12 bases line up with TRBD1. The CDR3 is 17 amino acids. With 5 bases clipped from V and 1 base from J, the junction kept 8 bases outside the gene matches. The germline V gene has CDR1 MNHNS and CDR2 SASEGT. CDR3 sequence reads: CASSSGTGGERNTEAFF. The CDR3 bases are TGTGCCAGCAGTAGCGGGACAGGGGGCGAAAGGAACACTGAAGCTTTCTTT.

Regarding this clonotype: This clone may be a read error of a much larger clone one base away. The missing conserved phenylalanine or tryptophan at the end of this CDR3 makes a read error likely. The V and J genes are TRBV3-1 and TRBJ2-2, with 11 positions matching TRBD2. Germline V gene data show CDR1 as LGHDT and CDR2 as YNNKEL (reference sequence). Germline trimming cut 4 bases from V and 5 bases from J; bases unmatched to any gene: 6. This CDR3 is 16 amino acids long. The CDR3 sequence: CASSLLAGAKTGELFL. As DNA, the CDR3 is TGTGCCAGCAGCCTACTAGCGGGAGCCAAAACCGGGGAGCTGTTTCTT.

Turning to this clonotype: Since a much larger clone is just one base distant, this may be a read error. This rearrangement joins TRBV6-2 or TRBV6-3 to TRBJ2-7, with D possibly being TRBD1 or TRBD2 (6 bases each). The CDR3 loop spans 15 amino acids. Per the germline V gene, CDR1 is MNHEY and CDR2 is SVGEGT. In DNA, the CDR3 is TGTGCCAACAGTTACTCCGGGGGCAAGGCCTACGAGCAGTACTTC. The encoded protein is CANSYSGGKAYEQYF.

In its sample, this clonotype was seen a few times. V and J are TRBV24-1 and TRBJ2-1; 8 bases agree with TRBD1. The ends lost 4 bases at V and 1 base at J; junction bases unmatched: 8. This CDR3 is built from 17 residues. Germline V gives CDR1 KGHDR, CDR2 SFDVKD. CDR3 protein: CATSDPDRAQSYNEQFF. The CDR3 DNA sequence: TGTGCCACCAGTGACCCGGACAGGGCGCAATCCTACAATGAGCAGTTCTTC.

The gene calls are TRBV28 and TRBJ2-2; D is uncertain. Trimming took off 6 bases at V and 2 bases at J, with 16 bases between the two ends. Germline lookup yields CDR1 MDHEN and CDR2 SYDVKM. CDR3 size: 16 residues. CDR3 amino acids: CASSPASGENTGELFF. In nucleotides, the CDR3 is TGTGCCAGCAGCCCCGCTTCTGGGGAAAACACCGGGGAGCTGTTTTTT.

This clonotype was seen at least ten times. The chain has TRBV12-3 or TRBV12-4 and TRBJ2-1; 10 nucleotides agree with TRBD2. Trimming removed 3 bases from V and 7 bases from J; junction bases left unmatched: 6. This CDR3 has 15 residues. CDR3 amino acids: CASSFVAGGANEQFF. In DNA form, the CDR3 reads TGTGCCAGCAGTTTTGTAGCGGGAGGCGCGAATGAGCAGTTCTTC.

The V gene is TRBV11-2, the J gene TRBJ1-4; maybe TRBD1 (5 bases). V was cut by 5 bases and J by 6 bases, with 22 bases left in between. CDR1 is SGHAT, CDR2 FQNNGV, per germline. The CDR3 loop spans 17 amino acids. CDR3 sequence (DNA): TGTGCCAGCAGCCAACGGGCCCTCCAGGGCGAAGATGAAAAACTGTTTTTT. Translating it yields CASSQRALQGEDEKLFF. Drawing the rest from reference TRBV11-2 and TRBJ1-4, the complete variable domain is EAGVAQSPRYKIIEKRQSVAFWCNPISGHATLYWYQQILGQGPKLLIQFQNNGVVDDSQLPKDRFSAERLKGVDSTLKIQPAKLEDSAVYLCASSQRALQGEDEKLFFGSGTQLSVL.

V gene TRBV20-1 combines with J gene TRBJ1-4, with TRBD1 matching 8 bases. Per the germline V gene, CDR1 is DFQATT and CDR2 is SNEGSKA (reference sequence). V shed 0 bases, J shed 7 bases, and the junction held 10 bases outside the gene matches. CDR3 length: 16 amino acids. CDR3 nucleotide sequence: TGCAGTGCTAGAGATCAGACCGGGACAGGAGGTGAAAAACTGTTTTTT. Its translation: CSARDQTGTGGEKLFF.

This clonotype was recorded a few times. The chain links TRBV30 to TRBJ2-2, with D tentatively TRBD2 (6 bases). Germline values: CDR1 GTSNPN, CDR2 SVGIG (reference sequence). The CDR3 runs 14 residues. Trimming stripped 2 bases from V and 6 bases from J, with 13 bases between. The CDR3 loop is CAWSRLASAGELFF. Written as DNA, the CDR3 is TGTGCCTGGAGTCGGCTAGCGAGCGCCGGGGAGCTGTTTTTT.

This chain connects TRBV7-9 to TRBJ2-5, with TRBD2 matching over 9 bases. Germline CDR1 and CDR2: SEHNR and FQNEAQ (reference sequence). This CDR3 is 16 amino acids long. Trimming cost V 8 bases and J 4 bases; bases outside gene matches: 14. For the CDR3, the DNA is TGTGCCAGCCACAGCTTGACGTGGCGGGAGGGAGAGACCCAGTACTTC. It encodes CASHSLTWREGETQYF.

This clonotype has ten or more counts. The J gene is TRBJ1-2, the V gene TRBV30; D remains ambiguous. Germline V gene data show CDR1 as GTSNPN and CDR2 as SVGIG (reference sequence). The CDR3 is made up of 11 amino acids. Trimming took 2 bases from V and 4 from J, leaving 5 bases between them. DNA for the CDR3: TGTGCCTGGAGTACTGGCTATGGCTACACCTTC. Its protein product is CAWSTGYGYTF.

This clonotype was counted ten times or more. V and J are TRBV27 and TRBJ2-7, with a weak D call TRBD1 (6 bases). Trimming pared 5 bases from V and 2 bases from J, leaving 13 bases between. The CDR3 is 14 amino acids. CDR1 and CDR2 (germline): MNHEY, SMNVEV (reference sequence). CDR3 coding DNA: TGTGCCAGCAGTCGGACAGCCAAAACCTACGAGCAGTACTTC. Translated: CASSRTAKTYEQYF.

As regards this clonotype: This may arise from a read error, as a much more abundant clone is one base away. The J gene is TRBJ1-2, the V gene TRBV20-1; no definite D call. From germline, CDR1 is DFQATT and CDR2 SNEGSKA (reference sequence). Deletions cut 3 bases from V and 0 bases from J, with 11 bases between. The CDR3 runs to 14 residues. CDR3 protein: CSASSRTANYGYTF. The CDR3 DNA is TGCAGTGCTAGTAGCAGAACAGCTAACTATGGCTACACCTTC.

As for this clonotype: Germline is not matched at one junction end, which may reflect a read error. This chain's CDR3 is CAGSPSRFTGELFF. The CDR3, as DNA: TGTGCCGGCAGCCCTTCTAGGTTCACCGGGGAGCTGTTTTTT. The V and J genes are TRBV14 and TRBJ2-2; D call uncertain. Germline V gives CDR1 SGHDN, CDR2 FVKESK. The CDR3 has 14 residues.

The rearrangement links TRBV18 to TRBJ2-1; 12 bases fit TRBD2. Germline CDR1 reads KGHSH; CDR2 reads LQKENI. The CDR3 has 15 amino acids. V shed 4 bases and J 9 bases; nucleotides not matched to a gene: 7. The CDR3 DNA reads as TGTGCCAGCTCACGAGGACTAGCGGGATCAGTTGAGCAGTTCTTC. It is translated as CASSRGLAGSVEQFF.

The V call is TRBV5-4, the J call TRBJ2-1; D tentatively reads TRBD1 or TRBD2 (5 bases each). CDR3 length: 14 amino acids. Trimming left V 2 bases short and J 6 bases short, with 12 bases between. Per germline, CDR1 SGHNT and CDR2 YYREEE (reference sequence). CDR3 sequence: CASSFGGNINEQFF. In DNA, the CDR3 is TGTGCCAGCAGCTTTGGGGGTAATATCAATGAGCAGTTCTTC. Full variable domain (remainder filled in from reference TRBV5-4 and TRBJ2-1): ETGVTQSPTHLIKTRGQQVTLRCSSQSGHNTVSWYQQALGQGPQFIFQYYREEENGRGNFPPRFSGLQFPNYSSELNVNALELDDSALYLCASSFGGNINEQFFGPGTRLTVL.

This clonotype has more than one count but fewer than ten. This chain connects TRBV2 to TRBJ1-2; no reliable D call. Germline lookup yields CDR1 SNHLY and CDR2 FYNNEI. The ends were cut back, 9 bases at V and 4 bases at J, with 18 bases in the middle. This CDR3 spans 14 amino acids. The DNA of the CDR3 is TGTGCCAGTAATAGCTTAGAGGGTTCCTATGGCTACACCTTC. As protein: CASNSLEGSYGYTF.

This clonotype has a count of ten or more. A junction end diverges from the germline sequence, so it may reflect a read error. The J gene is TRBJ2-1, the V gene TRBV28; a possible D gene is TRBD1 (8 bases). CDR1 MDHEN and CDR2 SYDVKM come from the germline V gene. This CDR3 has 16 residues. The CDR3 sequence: CASRSPGGGSINEQLF. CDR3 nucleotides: TGTGCCAGCAGGTCCCCAGGGGGCGGGAGTATCAATGAGCAGCTCTTC.

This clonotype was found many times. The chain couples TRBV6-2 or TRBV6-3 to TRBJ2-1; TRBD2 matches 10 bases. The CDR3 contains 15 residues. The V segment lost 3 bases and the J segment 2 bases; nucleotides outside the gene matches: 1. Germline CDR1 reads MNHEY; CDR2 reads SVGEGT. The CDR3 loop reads CASSYTSGTYNEQFF. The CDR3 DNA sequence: TGTGCCAGCAGTTATACTAGCGGGACCTACAATGAGCAGTTCTTC.

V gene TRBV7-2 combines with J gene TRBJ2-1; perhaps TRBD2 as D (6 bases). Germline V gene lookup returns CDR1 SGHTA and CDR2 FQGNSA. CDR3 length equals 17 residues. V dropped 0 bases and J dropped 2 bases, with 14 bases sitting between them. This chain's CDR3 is CASSLAGLALTYNEQFF. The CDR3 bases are TGTGCCAGCAGCTTAGCTGGTCTAGCGTTAACCTACAATGAGCAGTTCTTC.

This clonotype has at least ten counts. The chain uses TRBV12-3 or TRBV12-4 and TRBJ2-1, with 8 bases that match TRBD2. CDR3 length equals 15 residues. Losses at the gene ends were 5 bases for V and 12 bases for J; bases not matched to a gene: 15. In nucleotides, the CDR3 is TGTGCCAGCAGTCTGGGTCAAGCGGGAGTAGGGGGGCAGTTCTTC. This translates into CASSLGQAGVGGQFF.